Each of the 31 T cell receptor beta chains below was sequenced from the same sample in a study of blood T cell repertoires in COVID-19. Measured with immunoSEQ multiplex PCR; TCRdb has only the in-frame clones, and not every one. The sample shows about 110,000 clones, around 80% of them seen only once. The sample comprised peripheral blood. Receptors were obtained from a human donor in a cohort sampled during active or convalescent COVID-19.

This clone was seen once. The J gene is TRBJ1-1, the V gene TRBV2; D is uncertain. The V gene lost 7 bases and the J gene lost 5 bases, with 8 bases spanning the gap. The CDR3 totals 11 residues. CDR1 is SNHLY and CDR2 is FYNNEI in the germline V gene. The CDR3 loop is CASTGRTEAFF. The CDR3 coding sequence is TGTGCCAGCACTGGGCGTACTGAAGCTTTCTTT.

This chain uses TRBV19 with TRBJ1-1; D is unresolved. The CDR3 extends over 13 amino acids. Trimming stripped 3 bases from V and 0 bases from J, with 5 bases between. In germline, CDR1 is LNHDA, CDR2 SQIVND (reference sequence). The CDR3 is CASSMALNTEAFF. CDR3 nucleotides: TGTGCCAGTAGTATGGCCTTGAACACTGAAGCTTTCTTT.

The chain carries TRBV18 and TRBJ2-1; 9 positions match TRBD1. The germline gives CDR1 KGHSH, CDR2 LQKENI. The CDR3 totals 15 residues. V lost 4 bases, J lost 8 bases, and 9 bases stayed unmatched. The DNA of the CDR3 is TGTGCCAGCTCACGTTACAGGGGGCTTGAGGATGAGCAGTTCTTC. This sequence encodes CASSRYRGLEDEQFF.

The chain uses TRBV9 and TRBJ1-2, with unresolved D. With 0 bases removed from V and 0 bases from J, the gap between germline ends came to 9 bases. The CDR3 runs 15 residues. Germline V lookup: CDR1 SGDLS, CDR2 YYNGEE. In DNA form, the CDR3 reads TGTGCCAGCAGCGTAGCTACCGAAGCTAACTATGGCTACACCTTC. As protein: CASSVATEANYGYTF.

This clone was detected only a few times. V gene TRBV3-1 (or the pseudogene TRBV3-2) combines with J gene TRBJ1-2, with 11 bases fitting TRBD1. V lost 1 base and J lost 7; bases outside the gene matches: 2. Germline V gene data show CDR1 as LGHDT and CDR2 as YNNKEL (reference sequence). The CDR3 is 14 residues long. The CDR3 region is CASSQGGTGGGYTF. CDR3 in DNA: TGTGCCAGCAGCCAAGGAGGGACAGGGGGTGGCTACACCTTC.

This sequence joins TRBV21-1 and TRBJ2-7; TRBD1 reflects the table's D call only, with no check against the DNA. TRBV21-1 is described as a pseudogene. This CDR3 has 17 residues. The DNA of the CDR3 is TGTGCCAGCAGCAACGTACTTCCGGGACAGGGTCCCTACGAGCAGTACTTC. Translating gives CASSNVLPGQGPYEQYF.

This CDR3 reads CTGQGTTEAFF. The CDR3 DNA reads TGCACTGGACAGGGCACGACTGAAGCTTTCTTT. The chain links TRBV20-1 to TRBJ1-1, with TRBD1 matching 8 bases. Germline V CDR1 and CDR2: DFQATT, SNEGSKA (reference sequence). There are 11 residues in the CDR3.

This chain uses TRBV11-2 with TRBJ1-2; the match to TRBD1 covers 8 bases. Germline lookup yields CDR1 SGHAT and CDR2 FQNNGV. Unmatched junction bases numbered 20, after V lost 6 bases and J lost 2 bases. CDR3 length: 19 residues. The CDR3 nucleotides read TGTGCCAGCAGAAGCCCCGGGACAGGAGACTCTTCCTACAACTATGGCTACACCTTC. This gives the protein CASRSPGTGDSSYNYGYTF.

The rearrangement links TRBV5-1 to TRBJ1-1; 9 bases are a match to TRBD1. With V trimmed by 3 bases and J by 0 bases, 3 bases remained unmatched. Germline values: CDR1 SGHRS, CDR2 YFSETQ. The CDR3 runs to 15 residues. The CDR3, as DNA: TGCGCCAGCAGCTGGGGGACAGGGATGAACACTGAAGCTTTCTTT. Its translation is CASSWGTGMNTEAFF.

The chain is built from TRBV18 and TRBJ1-2; D may be TRBD1 (5 bases). This CDR3 contains 14 residues. Per germline, CDR1 KGHSH and CDR2 LQKENI. Trimming took off 0 bases at V and 2 bases at J, with 7 bases between the two ends. The CDR3 sequence: CASSPPAGNYGYTF. DNA of the CDR3: TGTGCCAGCTCACCACCGGCAGGGAACTATGGCTACACCTTC.

The chain is built from TRBV19 and TRBJ1-2; 8 bases agree with TRBD1. The CDR3 spans 16 residues. V was clipped by 0 bases and J by 5 bases; unmatched bases: 8. Germline V gene sequence: CDR1 LNHDA, CDR2 SQIVND (reference sequence). CDR3 amino acids: CASSIDLGRGRYGYTF. The CDR3 nucleotides read TGTGCCAGTAGTATAGATCTTGGCAGGGGGCGTTATGGCTACACCTTC.

The V call is TRBV7-8, the J call TRBJ2-6; possibly TRBD2 for D (5 bases). V was shortened by 6 bases and J by 0 bases, with 15 bases between the two germline ends. Germline V CDR1 and CDR2: SGHVS, FQNEAQ. The CDR3 covers 17 residues. The CDR3 DNA reads TGTGCCAGCAGTTGGCGACTACCGATCTCTGGGGCCAACGTCCTGACTTTC. Its translation is CASSWRLPISGANVLTF.

In this sample, this clone turned up once. This chain uses TRBV7-2 with TRBJ2-3, with D tentatively TRBD2 (6 bases). This CDR3 has 16 residues. Trimming removed 5 bases at V and 0 bases at J, with 15 bases between. CDR1 is SGHTA and CDR2 is FQGNSA in the germline V gene. The CDR3 DNA sequence: TGTGCCAGCAGCACGCGGGACCGCACGAGCACAGATACGCAGTATTTT. It yields the protein CASSTRDRTSTDTQYF.

The V gene is TRBV27, the J gene TRBJ2-7; TRBD2 agrees at 7 bases. Germline CDR1 reads MNHEY; CDR2 reads SMNVEV (reference sequence). The V gene end was trimmed by 3 bases and the J gene end by 6 bases; junction bases not matched to a gene: 8. This CDR3 spans 14 amino acids. The chain's CDR3 is CASSFGGGVGEQYF. The CDR3 DNA follows: TGTGCCAGCAGTTTTGGGGGGGGAGTTGGCGAGCAGTACTTC.

This chain links TRBV24-1 with TRBJ1-3; 8 positions match TRBD1. Germline-derived CDR1 and CDR2 are KGHDR and SFDVKD. CDR3 length: 15 residues. The V and J ends lost 5 bases and 2 bases, in that order; junction bases with no gene match: 4. The CDR3 sequence: CATSASTGAGNTIYF. The CDR3 coding sequence is TGTGCCACCAGTGCCTCGACAGGGGCTGGAAACACCATATATTTT.

The V gene is TRBV7-2, the J gene TRBJ2-3, with D uncertain. The V gene's germline CDR1 is SGHTA and CDR2 FQGNSA. The V and J ends lost 5 bases and 7 bases respectively, with 13 bases between them. The CDR3 has 13 amino acids. CDR3 nucleotide sequence: TGTGCCAGCAGCCCCGCCGCGAGGCATACGCAGTATTTT. Protein product: CASSPAARHTQYF. The complete variable domain, with remaining parts taken from reference TRBV7-2 and TRBJ2-3, reads GAGVSQSPSNKVTEKGKDVELRCDPISGHTALYWYRQSLGQGLEFLIYFQGNSAPDKSGLPSDRFSAERTGGSVSTLTIQRTQQEDSAVYLCASSPAARHTQYFGPGTRLTVL.

The chain uses TRBV7-2 and TRBJ1-6, with a weak D call TRBD1 (5 bases). V shed 2 bases and J shed 5 bases, with 13 bases lying between them. The CDR3 has 16 residues. The germline CDR1 and CDR2 sequences are SGHTA and FQGNSA. CDR3 sequence reads: CASSLMPGRNNSPLHF. For the CDR3, the DNA is TGTGCCAGCAGCTTAATGCCAGGGCGCAATAATTCACCCCTCCACTTT.

V gene TRBV27 combines with J gene TRBJ2-7; D is unresolved. Per the germline V gene, CDR1 is MNHEY and CDR2 is SMNVEV (reference sequence). The CDR3 is made up of 15 amino acids. The V gene lost 3 bases and the J gene lost 0 bases, with 12 bases spanning the gap. The CDR3 region is CASSLKTYSSYEQYF. The CDR3 DNA reads as TGTGCCAGCAGTTTGAAGACCTACAGCTCCTACGAGCAGTACTTC.

This chain uses TRBV27 with TRBJ2-5, with TRBD1 as a possible D gene (6 bases). Germline CDR1 reads MNHEY; CDR2 reads SMNVEV (reference sequence). Trimming pared 10 bases from V and 5 bases from J, leaving 20 bases between. The length of the CDR3 is 14 residues. CDR3 coding DNA: TGTGCCACCAGAAGGCAGGGGTTGTGGGAGACCCAGTACTTC. Residues: CATRRQGLWETQYF.

The rearrangement links TRBV5-1 to TRBJ2-5, with no clear D. The CDR3 covers 15 residues. Germline values: CDR1 SGHRS, CDR2 YFSETQ. With 0 bases removed from V and 2 bases from J, the gap between germline ends came to 11 bases. CDR3 in DNA: TGCGCCAGCAGCTTGGGAGTAGCTTATCAAGAGACCCAGTACTTC. The encoded protein is CASSLGVAYQETQYF. The variable domain in full, with the rest retrieved from reference TRBV5-1 and TRBJ2-5, is KAGVTQTPRYLIKTRGQQVTLSCSPISGHRSVSWYQQTPGQGLQFLFEYFSETQRNKGNFPGRFSGRQFSNSRSEMNVSTLELGDSALYLCASSLGVAYQETQYFGPGTRLLVL.

This chain joins TRBV5-4 and TRBJ2-3; D perhaps matches TRBD1 (6 bases). Germline V gene data show CDR1 as SGHNT and CDR2 as YYREEE (reference sequence). Trimming took 5 bases from V and 2 from J, leaving 12 bases between them. CDR3 size: 14 residues. CDR3 DNA sequence: TGTGCCAGCAGTGTACAGGGCTCCACAGATACGCAGTATTTT. Its protein product is CASSVQGSTDTQYF.

This clone has a single count. This chain links TRBV5-8 with TRBJ1-5, with TRBD1 identical over 10 bases. Germline V CDR1 and CDR2: SGHTS, YDEGEE. Germline trimming cut 0 bases from V and 6 bases from J; bases unmatched to any gene: 9. The CDR3 has 17 amino acids. CDR3: CASSLAPGQGFGQPQHF. The CDR3, as DNA: TGTGCCAGCAGCTTGGCCCCGGGACAGGGGTTTGGTCAGCCCCAGCATTTT.

V is TRBV7-2 and J is TRBJ2-7, with 12 nucleotides matching TRBD2. After removal of 1 base from V and 6 bases from J, the junction contained 7 bases not matched to a gene. The CDR3 spans 16 residues. The V gene's germline CDR1 is SGHTA and CDR2 FQGNSA. CDR3 region: CASSLVATSGSVEQYF. In DNA, the CDR3 is TGTGCCAGCAGCTTAGTTGCGACTAGCGGGAGTGTCGAGCAGTACTTC. The whole variable domain, filled in from reference TRBV7-2 and TRBJ2-7, reads GAGVSQSPSNKVTEKGKDVELRCDPISGHTALYWYRQSLGQGLEFLIYFQGNSAPDKSGLPSDRFSAERTGGSVSTLTIQRTQQEDSAVYLCASSLVATSGSVEQYFGPGTRLTVT.

This clone appeared a few times. The chain uses TRBV4-2 and TRBJ2-7; 8 bases match TRBD2. The V gene's germline CDR1 is LGHNA and CDR2 YNFKEQ. With V trimmed by 4 bases and J by 2 bases, 13 bases remained unmatched. The CDR3 extends over 17 amino acids. As DNA, the CDR3 is TGTGCCAGCAGCCGCCAAACGGCGTCTAGCGGGCCCTACGAGCAGTACTTC. Translated: CASSRQTASSGPYEQYF.

The rearrangement joins TRBV9 to TRBJ2-7, with D possibly TRBD1 on 5 matching bases. The germline gives CDR1 SGDLS, CDR2 YYNGEE. This CDR3 has 11 amino acids. Trimming took 7 bases from V and 4 from J, leaving 9 bases between them. Written as DNA, the CDR3 is TGTGCCAGCGGGGCCGAATACGAGCAGTACTTC. Translation: CASGAEYEQYF.

The chain has TRBV28 and TRBJ1-2; maybe TRBD1 (6 bases). In germline, CDR1 is MDHEN, CDR2 SYDVKM. Trimming cost V 6 bases and J 4 bases, with 12 bases left between them. The CDR3 spans 13 residues. CDR3 protein: CASRRDRSYGYTF. As DNA, the CDR3 is TGTGCCAGCAGACGCGACAGGTCCTATGGCTACACCTTC.

This chain joins TRBV6-5 and TRBJ1-2, with TRBD1 matching over 8 bases. CDR1 and CDR2 from the germline V gene are MNHEY and SVGAGI. V shed 7 bases and J 7 bases; nucleotides not matched to a gene: 14. The CDR3 is 15 residues long. The chain's CDR3 is CASNQGALFLGGYTF. DNA of the CDR3: TGTGCCAGCAATCAGGGGGCTCTGTTTTTGGGTGGCTACACCTTC.

V is TRBV19 and J is TRBJ1-1, with D possibly being TRBD1 (6 bases). This CDR3 region has 15 residues. Trimming took off 5 bases at V and 1 base at J, with 14 bases between the two ends. Per the germline V gene, CDR1 is LNHDA and CDR2 is SQIVND (reference sequence). Here the CDR3 reads CASSVPGHANTEAFF. CDR3 DNA: TGTGCCAGTAGTGTTCCGGGACATGCGAACACTGAAGCTTTCTTT.

The chain recombines TRBV6-1 with TRBJ2-5; D is ambiguous. The CDR3 loop spans 15 amino acids. V lost 3 bases and J lost 2, with 13 bases in between. Germline lookup yields CDR1 MNHNS and CDR2 SASEGT. The CDR3 here is CASSDGLVVQETQYF. The CDR3 DNA sequence: TGTGCCAGCAGTGATGGTCTAGTGGTACAAGAGACCCAGTACTTC.

The V and J genes are TRBV10-3 and TRBJ2-3, with 7 bases matching TRBD1. The CDR3 has 17 residues. Germline V lookup: CDR1 ENHRY, CDR2 SYGVKD. The V and J ends lost 3 bases and 9 bases, in that order; junction bases with no gene match: 18. CDR3: CAISDSSNRGFRDTQYF. The CDR3, as DNA: TGTGCCATCAGTGACTCAAGTAACAGGGGTTTCAGGGACACGCAGTATTTT.

J is TRBJ1-2 and V is TRBV5-5, with D maybe TRBD1 (5 bases). The V end was cut by 0 bases, the J end by 4 bases, with 13 bases between. Germline V gene sequence: CDR1 SGHKS, CDR2 YYEKEE (reference sequence). This CDR3 spans 15 amino acids. The DNA of the CDR3 is TGTGCCAGCAGCTTGGCAGGGCAGGGATTCTATGGCTACACCTTC. Translating it yields CASSLAGQGFYGYTF.